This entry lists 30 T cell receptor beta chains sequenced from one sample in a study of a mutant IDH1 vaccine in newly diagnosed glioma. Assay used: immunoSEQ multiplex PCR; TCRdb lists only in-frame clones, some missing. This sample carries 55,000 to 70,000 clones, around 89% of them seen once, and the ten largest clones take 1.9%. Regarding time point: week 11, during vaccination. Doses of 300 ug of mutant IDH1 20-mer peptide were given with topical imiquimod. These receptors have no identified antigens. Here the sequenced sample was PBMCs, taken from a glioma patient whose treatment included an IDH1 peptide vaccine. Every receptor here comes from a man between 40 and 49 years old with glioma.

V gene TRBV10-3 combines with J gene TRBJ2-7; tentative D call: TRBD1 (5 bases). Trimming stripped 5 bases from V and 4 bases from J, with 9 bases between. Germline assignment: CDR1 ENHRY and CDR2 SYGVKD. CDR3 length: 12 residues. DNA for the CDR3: TGTGCCATCAGTCAGACAGATTACGAGCAGTACTTC. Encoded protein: CAISQTDYEQYF.

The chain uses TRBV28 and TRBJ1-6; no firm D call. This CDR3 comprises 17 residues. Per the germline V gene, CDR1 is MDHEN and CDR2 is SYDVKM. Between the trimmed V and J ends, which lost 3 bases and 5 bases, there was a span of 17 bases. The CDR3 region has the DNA TGTGCCAGCAGTTTGTGGCCCCCTCCTAGGGATAATTCACCCCTCCACTTT. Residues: CASSLWPPPRDNSPLHF.

The CDR3 sequence is CASRVARGTGELFF. CDR3 sequence (DNA): TGTGCCAGCAGGGTCGCAAGGGGCACCGGGGAGCTGTTTTTT. V is TRBV6-1 and J is TRBJ2-2, with a tentative D call TRBD1 (5 bases). V gave up 6 bases and J gave up 4 bases, with 12 bases separating them. Germline CDR1 reads MNHNS; CDR2 reads SASEGT. The length of the CDR3 is 14 residues.

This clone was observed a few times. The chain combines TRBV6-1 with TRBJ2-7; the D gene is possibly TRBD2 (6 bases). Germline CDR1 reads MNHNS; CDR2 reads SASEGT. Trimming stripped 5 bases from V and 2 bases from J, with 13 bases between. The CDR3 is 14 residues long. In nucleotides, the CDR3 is TGTGCCAGCAGTCTTTGGGGGGACCCCTACGAGCAGTACGTC. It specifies CASSLWGDPYEQYV.

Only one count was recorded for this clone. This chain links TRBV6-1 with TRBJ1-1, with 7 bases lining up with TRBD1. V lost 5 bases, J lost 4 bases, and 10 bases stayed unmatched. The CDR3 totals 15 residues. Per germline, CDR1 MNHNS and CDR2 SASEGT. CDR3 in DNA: TGTGCCAGCAGTCGAAGCCCATGGACAGGCACTGAAGCTTTCTTT. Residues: CASSRSPWTGTEAFF.

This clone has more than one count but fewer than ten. DNA of the CDR3: TGTGCCAGCAGTTTTAAGGTCGGGCAGCCCCAGCATTTT. It codes for CASSFKVGQPQHF. The chain has TRBV28 and TRBJ1-5; no definite D call. The CDR3 covers 13 residues. The germline V and J ends were trimmed by 3 bases and 7 bases, with 10 bases remaining between them. Looked up from germline, CDR1 is MDHEN and CDR2 is SYDVKM.

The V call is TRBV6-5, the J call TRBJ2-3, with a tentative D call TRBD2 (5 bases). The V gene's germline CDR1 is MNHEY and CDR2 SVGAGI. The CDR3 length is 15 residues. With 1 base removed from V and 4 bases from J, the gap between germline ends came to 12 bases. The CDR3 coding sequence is TGTGCCAGCAGTTACTATGGCCGGAGGCCAGATACGCAGTATTTT. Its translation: CASSYYGRRPDTQYF.

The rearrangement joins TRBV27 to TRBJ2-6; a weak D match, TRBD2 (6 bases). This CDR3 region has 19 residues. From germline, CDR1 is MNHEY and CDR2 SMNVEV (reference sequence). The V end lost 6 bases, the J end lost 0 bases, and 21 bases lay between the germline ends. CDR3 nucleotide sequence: TGTGCCAGCAGCAAACTCAGCGGGCAGGCCAGCTCTGGGGCCAACGTCCTGACTTTC. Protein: CASSKLSGQASSGANVLTF.

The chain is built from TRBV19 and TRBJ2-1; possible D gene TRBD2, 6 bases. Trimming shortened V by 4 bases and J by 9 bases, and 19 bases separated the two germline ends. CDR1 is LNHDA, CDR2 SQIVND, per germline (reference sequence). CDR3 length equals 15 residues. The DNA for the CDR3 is TGTGCCAGTAGTAGCCGGGGGACGCCTAGGGGTGAGCAGTTCTTC. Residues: CASSSRGTPRGEQFF.

CDR3 nucleotide sequence: TGTGCCAGCCGCCCGGGGGGGGCTCTGCTTTTGTACGAGCAGTACGTC. Translation: CASRPGGALLLYEQYV. The rearrangement links TRBV28 to TRBJ2-7, with TRBD2 matching over 8 bases. CDR1 and CDR2 (germline): MDHEN, SYDVKM. With V trimmed by 8 bases and J by 4 bases, 16 bases remained unmatched. CDR3 length: 16 amino acids.

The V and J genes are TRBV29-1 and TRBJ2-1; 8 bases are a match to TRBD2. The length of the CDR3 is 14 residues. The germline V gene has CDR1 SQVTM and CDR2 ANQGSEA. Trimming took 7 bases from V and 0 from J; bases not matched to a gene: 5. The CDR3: CSAGSGGSYNEQFF. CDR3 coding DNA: TGCAGCGCTGGAAGCGGGGGCTCCTACAATGAGCAGTTCTTC.

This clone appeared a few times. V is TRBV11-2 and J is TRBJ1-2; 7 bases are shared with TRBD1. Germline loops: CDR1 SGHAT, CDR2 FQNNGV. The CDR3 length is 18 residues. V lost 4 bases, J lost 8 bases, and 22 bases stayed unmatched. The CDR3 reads CASSSNIGPRDSISGYTF. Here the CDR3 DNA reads TGTGCCAGCAGCTCAAATATCGGTCCGAGGGACAGCATCAGCGGCTACACCTTC.

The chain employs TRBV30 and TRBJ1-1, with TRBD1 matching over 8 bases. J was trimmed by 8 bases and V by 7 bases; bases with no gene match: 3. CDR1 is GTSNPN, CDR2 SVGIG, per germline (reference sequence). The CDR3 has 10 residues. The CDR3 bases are TGTGCCTTGAGGGACAGGGAAGCTTTCTTT. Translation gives CALRDREAFF.

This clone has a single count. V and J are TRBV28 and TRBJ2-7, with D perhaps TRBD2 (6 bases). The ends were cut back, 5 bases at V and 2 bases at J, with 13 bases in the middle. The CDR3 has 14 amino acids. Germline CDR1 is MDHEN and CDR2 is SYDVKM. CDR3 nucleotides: TGTGCCAGCAGTCCGCTGGGGGGAACCTACGAGCAGTACGTC. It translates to CASSPLGGTYEQYV.

Written as DNA, the CDR3 is TGTGCCAGCTCACCGCGGGGGGAGTCGGCCGGAAACACCATATATTTT. Its protein is CASSPRGESAGNTIYF. V usage is TRBV18 and J usage is TRBJ1-3; TRBD1 might be the D (5 bases). Germline CDR1 is KGHSH and CDR2 is LQKENI. The CDR3 contains 16 residues. Trimming took off 3 bases at V and 4 bases at J, with 16 bases between the two ends.

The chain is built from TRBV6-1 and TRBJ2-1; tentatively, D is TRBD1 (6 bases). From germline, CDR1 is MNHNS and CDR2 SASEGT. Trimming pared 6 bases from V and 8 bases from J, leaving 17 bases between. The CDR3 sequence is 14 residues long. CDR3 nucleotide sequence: TGTGCCAGCAGGGGGATCTGGGGGCATGATGAGCAGTTCTTC. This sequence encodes CASRGIWGHDEQFF.

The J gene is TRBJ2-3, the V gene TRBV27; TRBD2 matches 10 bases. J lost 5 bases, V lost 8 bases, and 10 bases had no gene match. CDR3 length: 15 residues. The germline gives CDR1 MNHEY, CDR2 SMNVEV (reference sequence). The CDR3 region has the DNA TGTGCCAGCGGCGGGACTAGCGAGGGGAAAGATACGCAGTATTTT. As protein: CASGGTSEGKDTQYF.

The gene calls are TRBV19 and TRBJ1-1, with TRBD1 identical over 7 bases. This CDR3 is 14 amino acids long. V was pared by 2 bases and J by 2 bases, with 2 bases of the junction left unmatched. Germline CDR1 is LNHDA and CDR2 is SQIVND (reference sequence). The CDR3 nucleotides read TGTGCCAGTAGTATAAGGGACAGAAACACTGAAGCTTTCTTT. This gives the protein CASSIRDRNTEAFF.

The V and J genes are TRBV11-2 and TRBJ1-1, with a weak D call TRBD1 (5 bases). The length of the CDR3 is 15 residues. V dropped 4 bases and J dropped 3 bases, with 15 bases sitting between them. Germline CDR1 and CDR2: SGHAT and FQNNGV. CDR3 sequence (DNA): TGTGCCAGCAGCTCTTCAGGGTGGGTAGACACTGAAGCTTTCTTT. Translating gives CASSSSGWVDTEAFF.

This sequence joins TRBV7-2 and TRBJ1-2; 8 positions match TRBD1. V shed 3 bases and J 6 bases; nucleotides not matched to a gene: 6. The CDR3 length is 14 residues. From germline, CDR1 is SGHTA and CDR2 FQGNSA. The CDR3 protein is CASSFQGALDGYTF. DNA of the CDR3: TGTGCCAGCAGCTTCCAGGGGGCTTTAGATGGCTACACCTTC.

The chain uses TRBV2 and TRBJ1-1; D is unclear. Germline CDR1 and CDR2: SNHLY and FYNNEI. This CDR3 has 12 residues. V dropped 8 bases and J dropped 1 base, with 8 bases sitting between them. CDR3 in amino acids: CASGRPNTEAFF. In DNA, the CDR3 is TGTGCCAGCGGACGCCCGAACACTGAAGCTTTCTTT. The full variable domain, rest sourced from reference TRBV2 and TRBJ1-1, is EPEVTQTPSHQVTQMGQEVILRCVPISNHLYFYWYRQILGQKVEFLVSFYNNEISEKSEIFDDQFSVERPDGSNFTLKIRSTKLEDSAMYFCASGRPNTEAFFGQGTRLTVV.

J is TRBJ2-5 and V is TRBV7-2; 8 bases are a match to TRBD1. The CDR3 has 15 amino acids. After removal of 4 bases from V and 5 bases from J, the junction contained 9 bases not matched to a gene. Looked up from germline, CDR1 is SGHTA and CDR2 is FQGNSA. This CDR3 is CASSSGQGLRETQYF. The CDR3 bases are TGTGCCAGCAGCTCTGGACAGGGCTTACGGGAGACCCAGTACTTC.

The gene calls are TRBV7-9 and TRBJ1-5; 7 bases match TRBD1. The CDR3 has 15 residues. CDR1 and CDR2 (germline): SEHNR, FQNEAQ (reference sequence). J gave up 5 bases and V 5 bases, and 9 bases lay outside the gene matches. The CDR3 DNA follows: TGTGCCAGCAGCCCCCCAGGGGGTAGGGATCAGCCCCAGCATTTT. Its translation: CASSPPGGRDQPQHF.

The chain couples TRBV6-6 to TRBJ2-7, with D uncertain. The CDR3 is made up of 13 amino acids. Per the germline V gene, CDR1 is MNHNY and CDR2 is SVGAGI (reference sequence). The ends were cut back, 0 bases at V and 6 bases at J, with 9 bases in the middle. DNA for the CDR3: TGTGCCAGCAGTTACTCCCCTGACGGCGAGCAGTACGTC. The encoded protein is CASSYSPDGEQYV.

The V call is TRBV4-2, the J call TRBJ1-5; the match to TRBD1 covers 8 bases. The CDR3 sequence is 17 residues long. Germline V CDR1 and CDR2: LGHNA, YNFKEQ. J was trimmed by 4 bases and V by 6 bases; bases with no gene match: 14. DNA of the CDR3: TGTGCCAGCAGACGTGATCCGGGACAGGAGATTAATCAGCCCCAGCATTTT. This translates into CASRRDPGQEINQPQHF.

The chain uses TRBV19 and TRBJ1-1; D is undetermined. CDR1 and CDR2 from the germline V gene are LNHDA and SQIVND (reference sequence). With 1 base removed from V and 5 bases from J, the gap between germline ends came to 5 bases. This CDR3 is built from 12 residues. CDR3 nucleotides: TGTGCCAGTAGTATAGGGGCGACTGAAGCTTTCTTT. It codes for CASSIGATEAFF.

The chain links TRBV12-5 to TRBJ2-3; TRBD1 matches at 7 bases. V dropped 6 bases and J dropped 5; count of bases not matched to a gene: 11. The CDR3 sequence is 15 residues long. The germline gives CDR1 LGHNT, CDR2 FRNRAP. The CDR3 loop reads CASGQNRGGQDTQYF. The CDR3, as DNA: TGTGCTAGTGGCCAAAACAGGGGCGGGCAAGATACGCAGTATTTT.

CDR3 amino acids: CASSQDLRDRGSRTTGELFF. DNA for the CDR3: TGCGCCAGCAGCCAAGATCTGCGGGACAGGGGCTCCCGGACCACCGGGGAGCTGTTTTTT. This chain connects TRBV4-1 to TRBJ2-2; 10 positions agree with TRBD1. Germline CDR1 is MGHRA and CDR2 is YSYEKL. This CDR3 has 20 amino acids. The junction had 14 bases not matched to a gene; V was cut back by 0 bases and J by 4 bases.

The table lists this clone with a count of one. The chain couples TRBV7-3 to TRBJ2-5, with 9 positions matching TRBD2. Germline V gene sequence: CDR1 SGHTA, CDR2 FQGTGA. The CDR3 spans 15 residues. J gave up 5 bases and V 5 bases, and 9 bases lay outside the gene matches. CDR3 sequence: CASSAAGGPLETQYF. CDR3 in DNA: TGTGCCAGCAGCGCGGCGGGAGGGCCCTTGGAGACCCAGTACTTC.

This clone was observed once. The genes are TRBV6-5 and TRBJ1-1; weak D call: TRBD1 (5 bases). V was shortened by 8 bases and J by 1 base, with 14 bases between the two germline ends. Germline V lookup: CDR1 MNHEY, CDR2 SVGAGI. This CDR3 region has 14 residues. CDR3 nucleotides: TGTGCCAGCGCGTCGGGGGGAGCGAACACTGAAGCTTTCTTT. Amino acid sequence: CASASGGANTEAFF.